This passage covers 10 T cell receptor beta chains from one sample sequenced in a study of cytomegalovirus exposure and HLA in healthy donors. Sequencing was performed with immunoSEQ multiplex PCR; in TCRdb, only in-frame clones are kept and a portion is missing. Of more than 250,000 clones listed, 86% are singletons. The sample was PBMCs. The receptors stem from a woman younger than 30 in good health and CMV-seronegative.

This chain connects TRBV5-6 to TRBJ1-5, with D possibly being TRBD1 (6 bases). Looked up from germline, CDR1 is SGHDT and CDR2 is YYEEEE. Trimming stripped 4 bases from V and 1 base from J, with 12 bases between. This CDR3 region has 15 residues. CDR3 residues: CASSKGQLSNQPQHF. CDR3 sequence (DNA): TGTGCCAGCAGCAAAGGACAGCTCAGCAATCAGCCCCAGCATTTT.

This clone occurred a few times. The chain recombines TRBV4-1 with TRBJ2-4, with TRBD2 as a possible D gene (5 bases). CDR1 is MGHRA, CDR2 YSYEKL, per germline. The CDR3 sequence is 17 residues long. V shed 3 bases and J shed 1 base, with 16 bases lying between them. CDR3 region: CASSQGSRAGAKNIQYF. The CDR3, as DNA: TGCGCCAGCAGCCAGGGCTCGAGGGCTGGGGCCAAAAACATTCAGTACTTC.

This rearrangement joins TRBV2 to TRBJ2-5; 10 bases align to TRBD1. V was clipped by 7 bases and J by 3 bases; unmatched bases: 5. This CDR3 is built from 14 residues. The germline V gene encodes CDR1 SNHLY and CDR2 FYNNEI. Here the CDR3 DNA reads TGTGCCAGCACCTCGACAGGGGGCGAAGAGACCCAGTACTTC. Translated, it gives CASTSTGGEETQYF. The variable domain in full, completed from reference TRBV2 and TRBJ2-5, reads EPEVTQTPSHQVTQMGQEVILRCVPISNHLYFYWYRQILGQKVEFLVSFYNNEISEKSEIFDDQFSVERPDGSNFTLKIRSTKLEDSAMYFCASTSTGGEETQYFGPGTRLLVL.

The V gene is TRBV5-1, the J gene TRBJ2-5, with 8 bases lining up with TRBD1. The CDR3 loop spans 15 amino acids. Germline-derived CDR1 and CDR2 are SGHRS and YFSETQ. With 5 bases clipped from V and 5 bases from J, the junction kept 11 bases outside the gene matches. DNA of the CDR3: TGCGCCAGCAGATTCTCGGACAGGGCGGGGGAGACCCAGTACTTC. Residues: CASRFSDRAGETQYF.

This chain uses TRBV28 with TRBJ1-1; D uncertain. Germline V gene sequence: CDR1 MDHEN, CDR2 SYDVKM. V was pared by 2 bases and J by 11 bases, with 12 bases between. The CDR3 has 12 amino acids. This CDR3 reads CASSLPPGGAFF. Written as DNA, the CDR3 is TGTGCCAGCAGTTTACCCCCCGGAGGGGCTTTCTTT.

V gene TRBV28 combines with J gene TRBJ1-3; D gene uncertain. Germline assignment: CDR1 MDHEN and CDR2 SYDVKM. The ends were cut back, 7 bases at V and 0 bases at J, with 10 bases in the middle. This CDR3 has 14 amino acids. The CDR3 loop reads CASTTGGSGNTIYF. The CDR3 DNA sequence: TGTGCCAGCACTACCGGAGGCTCTGGAAACACCATATATTTT.

The V and J genes are TRBV7-8 and TRBJ2-7; 12 bases are shared with TRBD2. Trimming cost V 0 bases and J 3 bases; bases outside gene matches: 15. In germline, CDR1 is SGHVS, CDR2 FQNEAQ. CDR3 length: 20 residues. In DNA form, the CDR3 reads TGTGCCAGCAGCTTAGCGCCGGGACGGCATTCTAGCGGGAGGGTCTACGAGCAGTACTTC. It is translated as CASSLAPGRHSSGRVYEQYF.

A single count supports this clone. The J gene is TRBJ2-7, the V gene TRBV2, with D hard to call. V shed 1 base and J shed 4 bases, with 17 bases lying between them. CDR1 and CDR2 (germline): SNHLY, FYNNEI. The CDR3 contains 16 residues. The DNA for the CDR3 is TGTGCCAGCAGTGAAGAGAACAGTGGCAAGCTGTACGAGCAGTACTTC. Its protein product is CASSEENSGKLYEQYF.

The V gene is TRBV27, the J gene TRBJ2-7, with D uncertain. The CDR3 has 13 residues. Germline CDR1 and CDR2: MNHEY and SMNVEV (reference sequence). The germline V and J ends were trimmed by 7 bases and 6 bases, with 16 bases remaining between them. In DNA, the CDR3 is TGTGCCAGCATAGAGACCCCCCTAGGCGAGCAGTACTTC. This encodes CASIETPLGEQYF.

Only one count was recorded for this clone. Other DNA sequences within the sample encode an identical CDR3. The gene calls are TRBV2 and TRBJ2-5; tentative D call: TRBD2 (6 bases). This CDR3 contains 14 residues. Trimming pared 0 bases from V and 4 bases from J, leaving 9 bases between. Germline CDR1 SNHLY, CDR2 FYNNEI. The CDR3 nucleotides read TGTGCCAGCAGTGAAGCGTGGGGAGGAGAGACCCAGTACTTC. Translated: CASSEAWGGETQYF.